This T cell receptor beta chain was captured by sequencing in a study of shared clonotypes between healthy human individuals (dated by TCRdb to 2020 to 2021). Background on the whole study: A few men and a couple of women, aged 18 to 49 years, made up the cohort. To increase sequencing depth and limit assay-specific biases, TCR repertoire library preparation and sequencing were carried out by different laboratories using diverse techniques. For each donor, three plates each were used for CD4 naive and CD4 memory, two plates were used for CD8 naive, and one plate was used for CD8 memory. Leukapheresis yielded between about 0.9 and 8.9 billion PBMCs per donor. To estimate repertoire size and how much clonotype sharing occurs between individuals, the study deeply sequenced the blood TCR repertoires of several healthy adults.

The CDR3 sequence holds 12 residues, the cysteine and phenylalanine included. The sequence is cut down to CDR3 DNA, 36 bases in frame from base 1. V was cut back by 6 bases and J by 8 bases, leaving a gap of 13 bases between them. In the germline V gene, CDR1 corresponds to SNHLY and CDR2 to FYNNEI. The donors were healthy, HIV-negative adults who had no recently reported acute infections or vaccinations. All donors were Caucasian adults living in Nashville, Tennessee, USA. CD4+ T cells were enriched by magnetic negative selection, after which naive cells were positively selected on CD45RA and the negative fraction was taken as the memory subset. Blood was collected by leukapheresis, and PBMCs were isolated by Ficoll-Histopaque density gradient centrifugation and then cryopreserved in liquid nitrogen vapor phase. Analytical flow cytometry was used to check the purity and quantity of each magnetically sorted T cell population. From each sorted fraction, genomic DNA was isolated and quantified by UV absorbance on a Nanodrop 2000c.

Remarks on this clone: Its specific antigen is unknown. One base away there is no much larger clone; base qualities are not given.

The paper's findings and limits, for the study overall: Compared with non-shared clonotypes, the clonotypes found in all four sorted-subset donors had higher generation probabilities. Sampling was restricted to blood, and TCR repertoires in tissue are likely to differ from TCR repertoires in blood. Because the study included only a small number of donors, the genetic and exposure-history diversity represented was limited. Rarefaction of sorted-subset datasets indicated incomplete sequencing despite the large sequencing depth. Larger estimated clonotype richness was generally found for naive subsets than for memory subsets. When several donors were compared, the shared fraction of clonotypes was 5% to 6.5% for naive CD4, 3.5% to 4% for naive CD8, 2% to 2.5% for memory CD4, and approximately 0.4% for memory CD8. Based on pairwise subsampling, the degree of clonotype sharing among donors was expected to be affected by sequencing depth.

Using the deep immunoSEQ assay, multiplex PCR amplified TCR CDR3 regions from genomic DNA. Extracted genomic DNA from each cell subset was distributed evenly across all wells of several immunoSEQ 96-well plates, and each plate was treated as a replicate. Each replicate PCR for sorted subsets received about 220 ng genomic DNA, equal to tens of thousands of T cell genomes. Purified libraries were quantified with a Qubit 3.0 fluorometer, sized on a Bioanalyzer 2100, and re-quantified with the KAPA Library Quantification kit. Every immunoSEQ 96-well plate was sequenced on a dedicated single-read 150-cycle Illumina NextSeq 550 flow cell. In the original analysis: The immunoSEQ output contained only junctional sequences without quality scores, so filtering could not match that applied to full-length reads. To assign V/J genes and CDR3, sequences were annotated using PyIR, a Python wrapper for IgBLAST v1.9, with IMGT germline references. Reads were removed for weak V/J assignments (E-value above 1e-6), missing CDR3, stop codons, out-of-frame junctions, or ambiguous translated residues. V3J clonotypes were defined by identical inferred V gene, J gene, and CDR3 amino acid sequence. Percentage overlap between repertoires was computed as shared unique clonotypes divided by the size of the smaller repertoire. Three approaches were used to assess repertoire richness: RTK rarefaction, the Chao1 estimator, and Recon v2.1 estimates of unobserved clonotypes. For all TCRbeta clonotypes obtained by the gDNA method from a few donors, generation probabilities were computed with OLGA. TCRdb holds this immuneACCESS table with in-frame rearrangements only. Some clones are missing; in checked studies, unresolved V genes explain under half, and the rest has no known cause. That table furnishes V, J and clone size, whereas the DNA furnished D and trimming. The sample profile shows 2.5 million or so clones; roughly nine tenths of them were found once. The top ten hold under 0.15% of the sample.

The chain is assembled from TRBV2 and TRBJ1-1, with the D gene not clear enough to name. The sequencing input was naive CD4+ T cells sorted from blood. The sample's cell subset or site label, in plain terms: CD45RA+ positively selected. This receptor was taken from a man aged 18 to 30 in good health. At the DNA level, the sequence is TGTGCCAGCAGACAATGGGCCAGGGAAGCTTTCTTT. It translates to CASRQWAREAFF.